One sample yielded the 24 T cell receptor beta chains listed below, sequenced in a study of vaccination effects on CD4 cells after COVID-19 (dated 2022 in TCRdb). Library preparation was by the immunoSEQ multiplex PCR assay. Sourced from immuneACCESS, this table was stored by TCRdb with only in-frame sequences that have V and J called. A share of the clones is absent; for the studies checked, an unresolved V gene accounts for under half, and the remainder has no known explanation. The sample table records tens of thousands of clones; less than 80% of these occur just once. Around 1.2% of the sample belongs to the ten largest clones. The ViraFEST assay stimulated PBMC with viral peptide pools and then used TCR sequencing to identify antigen-specific CD4+ T cell clonotypes by expansion. After less than 13 days of culture, CD4+ T cells were isolated with the EasySep CD4+ T cell isolation kit. Each participant got two doses of an mRNA SARS-CoV-2 vaccine, either BNT162b2 or mRNA-1273.

Antigen specificity for these receptors is unknown. Sample: CD4+ T cells from PBMCs cultured with HCoV-229E spike peptides, taken after COVID-19 vaccination. The cell subset or site label, read with the paper, signifies: HCoV-229E spike overlapping peptide pool stimulation. The receptors shown here come from a human donor who received a COVID-19 vaccine.

The chain uses TRBV27 and TRBJ1-2; the D is unclear. Trimming removed 6 bases from V and 0 bases from J, with 8 bases in between. The CDR3 loop spans 13 amino acids. Germline CDR1 MNHEY, CDR2 SMNVEV (reference sequence). The CDR3 spells CASSLTANYGYTF. CDR3 in DNA: TGTGCCAGCAGCCTTACAGCTAACTATGGCTACACCTTC.

The rearrangement links TRBV19 to TRBJ2-1, with 8 bases that match TRBD1. V gave up 4 bases and J gave up 15 bases; unmatched junction bases: 14. This CDR3 spans 14 amino acids. Germline V gene sequence: CDR1 LNHDA, CDR2 SQIVND (reference sequence). The CDR3 sequence is CASSTLLGQGFLFF. The DNA for the CDR3 is TGTGCCAGTAGTACCTTACTAGGACAGGGATTCTTGTTCTTC.

In this sample, this clone turned up a few times. The CDR3 loop is CASSQATGLRRETQYF. The CDR3 nucleotides are TGTGCCAGCAGCCAAGCGACAGGGCTTAGAAGAGAGACCCAGTACTTC. The V and J genes are TRBV5-6 and TRBJ2-5, with 7 nucleotides matching TRBD1. This CDR3 region has 16 residues. The germline CDR1 and CDR2 sequences are SGHDT and YYEEEE. V gave up 4 bases and J gave up 4 bases; unmatched junction bases: 13.

This clone was counted a few times. The V gene is TRBV6-2 or TRBV6-3, the J gene TRBJ2-1; 7 nucleotides align to TRBD2. The V gene end was trimmed by 6 bases and the J gene end by 4 bases; junction bases not matched to a gene: 12. Germline V gene sequence: CDR1 MNHEY, CDR2 SVGEGT. The CDR3 contains 16 residues. CDR3 loop: CASSRPLAGQYNEQFF. In DNA form, the CDR3 reads TGTGCCAGCAGCCGCCCCTTAGCGGGCCAGTACAATGAGCAGTTCTTC.

The genes are TRBV10-3 and TRBJ2-2; 9 bases are shared with TRBD2. The CDR3 length is 19 residues. V was clipped by 1 base and J by 0 bases; unmatched bases: 9. Per germline, CDR1 ENHRY and CDR2 SYGVKD. The CDR3 DNA sequence: TGTGCCATCAGTGAGTATCTCCCTAGCGGGGCGACGAACACCGGGGAGCTGTTTTTT. Its translation: CAISEYLPSGATNTGELFF.

V and J are TRBV5-1 and TRBJ2-1, with TRBD2 matching 13 bases. Per the germline V gene, CDR1 is SGHRS and CDR2 is YFSETQ. Losses at the gene ends were 4 bases for V and 9 bases for J; bases not matched to a gene: 7. The CDR3 runs to 15 residues. CDR3 in DNA: TGCGCCAGCAGCGGAACTAGCGGGGGGGCAGGTGAGCAGTTCTTC. Its translation is CASSGTSGGAGEQFF.

The chain joins TRBV20-1 to TRBJ2-2; D unclear. The CDR3 covers 11 residues. Germline V CDR1 and CDR2: DFQATT, SNEGSKA (reference sequence). V gave up 6 bases and J gave up 9 bases, with 11 bases separating them. The chain's CDR3 is CSAALGRELFF. The CDR3 DNA reads TGCAGTGCCGCCCTTGGAAGGGAGCTGTTTTTT.

In its sample, this clone was seen once. The CDR3 region is CAIRARQGTEAFF. The CDR3 DNA reads as TGTGCCATCAGGGCGCGACAGGGCACTGAAGCTTTCTTT. The chain uses TRBV10-3 and TRBJ1-1, with TRBD1 matching 7 bases. With V trimmed by 6 bases and J by 4 bases, 5 bases remained unmatched. The CDR3 consists of 13 residues. The germline CDR1 and CDR2 sequences are ENHRY and SYGVKD.

The rearrangement links TRBV6-2 or TRBV6-3 to TRBJ1-1; unclear D gene. From germline, CDR1 is MNHEY and CDR2 SVGEGT. The CDR3 consists of 14 residues. Deletions cut 3 bases from V and 4 bases from J, with 12 bases between. CDR3 coding DNA: TGTGCCAGCAGTTATGGTAGGGATTCCACTGAAGCTTTCTTT. Residues: CASSYGRDSTEAFF.

This clone has just a few counts. The CDR3 protein is CATSDLENSEQYV. DNA for the CDR3: TGTGCCACCTCTGATCTCGAGAATAGCGAGCAGTACGTC. V and J are TRBV2 and TRBJ2-7; D ambiguous. The CDR3 spans 13 residues. V gave up 10 bases and J gave up 6 bases, with 19 bases separating them. The germline CDR1 and CDR2 sequences are SNHLY and FYNNEI.

V usage is TRBV19 and J usage is TRBJ2-1; 8 bases match TRBD1. V was clipped by 3 bases and J by 6 bases; unmatched bases: 7. The CDR3 extends over 15 amino acids. Germline values: CDR1 LNHDA, CDR2 SQIVND (reference sequence). This CDR3 is CASSISRGRINEQFF. CDR3 bases: TGTGCCAGTAGTATTAGCAGGGGGCGCATCAATGAGCAGTTCTTC.

This chain joins TRBV12-5 and TRBJ2-1; D may correspond to TRBD1 or TRBD2 (6 bases each). This CDR3 comprises 18 residues. Trimming left V 0 bases short and J 6 bases short, with 21 bases between. Germline V lookup: CDR1 LGHNT, CDR2 FRNRAP. Written as DNA, the CDR3 is TGTGCTAGTGGTTTGGTACAGCCGGGCTTTAAGGGGGGCAATGAGCAGTTCTTC. Amino acid sequence: CASGLVQPGFKGGNEQFF.

The chain carries TRBV7-6 and TRBJ2-2; TRBD2 is a possible D gene (6 bases). CDR1 and CDR2 from the germline V gene are SGHVS and FNYEAQ. Deletions cut 5 bases from V and 2 bases from J, with 15 bases between. The CDR3 sequence is 16 residues long. The CDR3 is CASSPSLSGNTGELFF. CDR3 nucleotide sequence: TGTGCCAGCAGCCCTAGCCTTAGCGGAAACACCGGGGAGCTGTTTTTT.

This rearrangement joins TRBV4-1 to TRBJ1-6, with 10 bases identical to TRBD1. Trimming at V came to 0 bases and at J to 8 bases, leaving 4 bases not matched to a gene. CDR1 and CDR2 (germline): MGHRA, YSYEKL. The CDR3 spans 16 residues. CDR3 sequence (DNA): TGCGCCAGCAGCCAAGATCCGGGACAGGGGTATTCACCCCTCCACTTT. It yields the protein CASSQDPGQGYSPLHF.

The chain couples TRBV9 to TRBJ2-1; D is possibly TRBD1 (5 bases). The CDR3 spans 17 residues. Trimming pared 0 bases from V and 0 bases from J, leaving 13 bases between. Germline V CDR1 and CDR2: SGDLS, YYNGEE. CDR3 sequence reads: CASSVDLGHSSYNEQFF. CDR3 nucleotides: TGTGCCAGCAGCGTAGATTTGGGGCACAGCTCCTACAATGAGCAGTTCTTC.

This clone has more than one count but fewer than ten. The chain recombines TRBV7-9 with TRBJ1-4, with 9 bases matching TRBD1. V gave up 5 bases and J gave up 4 bases; unmatched junction bases: 2. The CDR3 length is 14 residues. CDR1 is SEHNR, CDR2 FQNEAQ, per germline (reference sequence). CDR3 sequence (DNA): TGTGCCAGCAGCCGGGACAGGGATAATGAAAAACTGTTTTTT. Translated: CASSRDRDNEKLFF.

The chain combines TRBV7-8 with TRBJ1-5; no firm D call. The CDR3 sequence is 13 residues long. Looked up from germline, CDR1 is SGHVS and CDR2 is FQNEAQ. V dropped 6 bases and J dropped 4 bases, with 10 bases sitting between them. The CDR3: CASRKDGNQPQHF. CDR3 DNA: TGTGCCAGCAGAAAGGACGGGAATCAGCCCCAGCATTTT. The variable domain in full, completed from reference TRBV7-8 and TRBJ1-5, reads GAGVSQSPRYKVAKRGQDVALRCDPISGHVSLFWYQQALGQGPEFLTYFQNEAQLDKSGLPSDRFFAERPEGSVSTLKIQRTQQEDSAVYLCASRKDGNQPQHFGDGTRLSIL.

This sequence joins TRBV21-1 and TRBJ2-2; the table assigns TRBD1, which was not confirmed against the DNA. TRBV21-1 represents a pseudogene. The CDR3 loop spans 16 amino acids. The CDR3 spells CASSNRDRINTGELFF. The DNA of the CDR3 is TGTGCCAGCAGCAATCGGGACAGGATTAACACCGGGGAGCTGTTTTTT.

This clone has only a few counts. V is TRBV5-1 and J is TRBJ2-1; perhaps D is TRBD1 or TRBD2 (8 bases each). Trimming shortened V by 3 bases and J by 0 bases, and 19 bases separated the two germline ends. Germline values: CDR1 SGHRS, CDR2 YFSETQ. This CDR3 is 18 amino acids long. CDR3 protein: CASSSQGARGASYNEQFF. DNA for the CDR3: TGCGCCAGCAGCTCCCAGGGGGCGCGGGGGGCCTCCTACAATGAGCAGTTCTTC.

The chain joins TRBV4-1 to TRBJ1-2; tentative D call: TRBD1 (5 bases). V lost 0 bases and J lost 4, with 6 bases in between. The CDR3 totals 13 residues. Germline CDR1 is MGHRA and CDR2 is YSYEKL. This CDR3 reads CASSQDRVYGYTF. The CDR3, as DNA: TGCGCCAGCAGCCAAGACAGGGTCTATGGCTACACCTTC.

J is TRBJ2-3 and V is TRBV24-1; 7 bases are shared with TRBD2. The J segment lost 3 bases and the V segment lost 5 bases, leaving 1 base of the junction unmatched. Germline CDR1 reads KGHDR; CDR2 reads SFDVKD. This CDR3 contains 13 residues. Here the CDR3 reads CATSGLATDTQYF. CDR3 coding DNA: TGTGCCACCAGTGGACTAGCAACAGATACGCAGTATTTT.

The CDR3 loop is CASRRQNEQFF. The DNA for the CDR3 is TGTGCCAGCAGACGGCAAAATGAGCAGTTCTTC. This chain joins TRBV7-2 and TRBJ2-1; the D is unclear. The germline gives CDR1 SGHTA, CDR2 FQGNSA. The CDR3 loop spans 11 amino acids. Trimming took off 6 bases at V and 7 bases at J, with 7 bases between the two ends.

CDR3 sequence: CASRAGTGGYEQYV. As DNA, the CDR3 is TGCGCCAGCAGGGCCGGGACAGGGGGCTACGAGCAGTACGTC. J is TRBJ2-7 and V is TRBV10-2; 11 bases are a match to TRBD1. Germline V CDR1 and CDR2: WSHSY, SAAADI. The ends lost 6 bases at V and 3 bases at J; junction bases unmatched: 4. The CDR3 runs to 14 residues.

The CDR3 region has the DNA TGTGCCAGCAGCCAACAGGGACAGAACACCGGGGAGCTGTTTTTT. Translation gives CASSQQGQNTGELFF. V usage is TRBV3-1 (or the pseudogene TRBV3-2) and J usage is TRBJ2-2; possible D gene TRBD1, 6 bases. V was cut by 2 bases and J by 1 base, with 8 bases left in between. This CDR3 contains 15 residues. Germline loops: CDR1 LGHDT, CDR2 YNNKEL (reference sequence).